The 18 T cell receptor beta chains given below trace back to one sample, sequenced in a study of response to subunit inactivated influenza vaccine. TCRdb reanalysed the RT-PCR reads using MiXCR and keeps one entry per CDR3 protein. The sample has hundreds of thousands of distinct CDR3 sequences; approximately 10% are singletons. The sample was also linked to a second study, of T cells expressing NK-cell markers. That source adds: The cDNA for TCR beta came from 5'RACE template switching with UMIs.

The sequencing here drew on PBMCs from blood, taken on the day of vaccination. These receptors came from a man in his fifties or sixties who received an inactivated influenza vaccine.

The CDR3 DNA reads TGCAGTGCTCTGGGGGTGGTGACCCAGTACTTC. Translating it yields CSALGVVTQYF. The chain uses TRBV20-1 and TRBJ2-5, with D perhaps given as TRBD1 or TRBD2 (5 bases each). The CDR3 is 11 amino acids. V was cut by 5 bases and J by 7 bases, with 11 bases left in between. The germline V gene encodes CDR1 DFQATT and CDR2 SNEGSKA (reference sequence).

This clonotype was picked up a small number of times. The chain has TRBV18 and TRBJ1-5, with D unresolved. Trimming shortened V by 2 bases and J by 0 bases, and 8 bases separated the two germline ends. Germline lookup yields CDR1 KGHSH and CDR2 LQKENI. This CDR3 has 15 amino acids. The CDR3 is CASSPDGYSNQPQHF. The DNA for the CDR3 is TGTGCCAGCTCACCAGACGGATATAGCAATCAGCCCCAGCATTTT.

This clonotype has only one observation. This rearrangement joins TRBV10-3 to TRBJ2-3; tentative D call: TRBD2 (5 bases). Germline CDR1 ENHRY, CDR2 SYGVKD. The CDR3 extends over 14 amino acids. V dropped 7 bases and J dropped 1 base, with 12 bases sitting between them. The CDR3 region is CAITEAAGTDTQYF. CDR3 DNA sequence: TGTGCCATCACCGAAGCGGCGGGCACAGATACGCAGTATTTT.

In DNA, the CDR3 is TGTGCCAGCAGCTTGAATTGGGGGGGCGGTCAGCCCCAGCATTTT. It codes for CASSLNWGGGQPQHF. This chain uses TRBV7-8 with TRBJ1-5, with a tentative D call TRBD1 (6 bases). From germline, CDR1 is SGHVS and CDR2 FQNEAQ. V lost 3 bases and J lost 6, with 15 bases in between. The CDR3 is 15 residues long. The whole variable domain, remainder taken from reference TRBV7-8 and TRBJ1-5, is GAGVSQSPRYKVAKRGQDVALRCDPISGHVSLFWYQQALGQGPEFLTYFQNEAQLDKSGLPSDRFFAERPEGSVSTLKIQRTQQEDSAVYLCASSLNWGGGQPQHFGDGTRLSIL.

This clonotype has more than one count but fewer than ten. The CDR3 nucleotides are TGTGCCAGCAGTCTAGCGAACCATGAGCAGTTCTTC. Protein product: CASSLANHEQFF. J is TRBJ2-1 and V is TRBV6-1; D is perhaps TRBD2 (6 bases). V shed 5 bases and J shed 8 bases, with 10 bases lying between them. The CDR3 is made up of 12 amino acids. Germline-derived CDR1 and CDR2 are MNHNS and SASEGT.

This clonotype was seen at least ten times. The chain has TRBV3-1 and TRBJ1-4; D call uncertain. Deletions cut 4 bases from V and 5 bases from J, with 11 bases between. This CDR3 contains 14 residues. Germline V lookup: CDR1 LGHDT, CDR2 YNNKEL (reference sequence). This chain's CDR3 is CASSPRTVNEKLFF. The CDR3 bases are TGTGCCAGCAGCCCGAGGACCGTCAATGAAAAACTGTTTTTT. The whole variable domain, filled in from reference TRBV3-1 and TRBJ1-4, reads DTAVSQTPKYLVTQMGNDKSIKCEQNLGHDTMYWYKQDSKKFLKIMFSYNNKELIINETVPNRFSPKSPDKAHLNLHINSLELGDSAVYFCASSPRTVNEKLFFGSGTQLSVL.

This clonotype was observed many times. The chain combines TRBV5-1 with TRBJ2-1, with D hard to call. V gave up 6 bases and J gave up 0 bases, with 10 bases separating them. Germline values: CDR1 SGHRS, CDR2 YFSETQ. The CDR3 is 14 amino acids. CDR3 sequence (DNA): TGCGCCAGCAAAGACTCCACCTCCTACAATGAGCAGTTCTTC. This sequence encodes CASKDSTSYNEQFF. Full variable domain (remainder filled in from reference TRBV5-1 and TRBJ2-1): KAGVTQTPRYLIKTRGQQVTLSCSPISGHRSVSWYQQTPGQGLQFLFEYFSETQRNKGNFPGRFSGRQFSNSRSEMNVSTLELGDSALYLCASKDSTSYNEQFFGPGTRLTVL.

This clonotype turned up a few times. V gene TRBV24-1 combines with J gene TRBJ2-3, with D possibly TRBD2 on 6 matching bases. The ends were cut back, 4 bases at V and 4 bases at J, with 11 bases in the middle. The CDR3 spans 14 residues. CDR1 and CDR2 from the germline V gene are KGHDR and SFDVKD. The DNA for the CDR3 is TGTGCCACCAGTGAAGCCGGGACTCCAGATACGCAGTATTTT. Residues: CATSEAGTPDTQYF.

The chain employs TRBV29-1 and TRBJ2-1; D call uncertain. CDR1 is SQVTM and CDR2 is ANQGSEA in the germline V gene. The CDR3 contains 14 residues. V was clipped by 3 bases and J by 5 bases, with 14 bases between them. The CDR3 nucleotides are TGCAGCGTTGATGGTAGGCAGGCGAACAATGAGCAGTTCTTC. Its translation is CSVDGRQANNEQFF.

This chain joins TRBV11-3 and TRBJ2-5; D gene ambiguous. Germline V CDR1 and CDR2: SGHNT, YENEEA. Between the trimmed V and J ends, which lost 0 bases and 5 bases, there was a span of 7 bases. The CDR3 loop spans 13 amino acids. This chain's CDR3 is CASSLEARETQYF. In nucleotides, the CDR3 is TGTGCCAGCAGCTTAGAGGCGAGGGAGACCCAGTACTTC.

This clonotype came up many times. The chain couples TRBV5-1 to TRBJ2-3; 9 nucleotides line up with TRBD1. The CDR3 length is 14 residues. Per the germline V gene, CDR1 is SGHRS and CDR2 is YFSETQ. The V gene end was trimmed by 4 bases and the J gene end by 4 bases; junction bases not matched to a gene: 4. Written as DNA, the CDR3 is TGCGCCAGCAGCACGGGACAGGGATCAGATACGCAGTATTTT. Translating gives CASSTGQGSDTQYF.

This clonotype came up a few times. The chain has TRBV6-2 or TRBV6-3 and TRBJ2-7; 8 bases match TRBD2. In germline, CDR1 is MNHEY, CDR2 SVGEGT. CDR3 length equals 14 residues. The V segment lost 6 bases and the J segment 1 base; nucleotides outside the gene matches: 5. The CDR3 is CASRRLAGSYEQYF. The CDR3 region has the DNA TGTGCCAGCAGACGTCTAGCGGGTTCCTACGAGCAGTACTTC.

The chain's CDR3 is CASSLSRRNEKLFF. The CDR3 nucleotides read TGTGCCAGCAGTTTGAGTAGAAGGAATGAAAAACTGTTTTTT. The chain joins TRBV6-5 to TRBJ1-4; D is unresolved. There are 14 residues in the CDR3. The germline gives CDR1 MNHEY, CDR2 SVGAGI. Deletions cut 4 bases from V and 5 bases from J, with 11 bases between.

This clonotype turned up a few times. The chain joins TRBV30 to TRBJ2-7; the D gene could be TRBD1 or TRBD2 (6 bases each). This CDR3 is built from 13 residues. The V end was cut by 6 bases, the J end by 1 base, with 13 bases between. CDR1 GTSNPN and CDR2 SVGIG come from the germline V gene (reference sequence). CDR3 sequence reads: CACDTGRSYEQYF. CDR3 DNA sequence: TGTGCCTGCGATACAGGGAGGTCCTACGAGCAGTACTTC.

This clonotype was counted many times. The DNA for the CDR3 is TGTGCCAGCTCACCAGCGGGGGTCACCGGGGAGCTGTTTTTT. This codes for CASSPAGVTGELFF. The chain carries TRBV18 and TRBJ2-2; 7 nucleotides match TRBD2. V trimming: 2 bases; J trimming: 4 bases; junction bases outside the gene matches: 1. Germline CDR1 is KGHSH and CDR2 is LQKENI. The CDR3 contains 14 residues.

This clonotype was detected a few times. CDR3 loop: CASSDRAGYTF. CDR3 coding DNA: TGTGCCAGCAGTGACAGGGCGGGCTACACCTTC. The chain is built from TRBV6-1 and TRBJ1-2, with a possible D match to TRBD1 (5 bases). The CDR3 sequence is 11 residues long. Trimming shortened V by 3 bases and J by 8 bases, and 7 bases separated the two germline ends. Germline V gives CDR1 MNHNS, CDR2 SASEGT.

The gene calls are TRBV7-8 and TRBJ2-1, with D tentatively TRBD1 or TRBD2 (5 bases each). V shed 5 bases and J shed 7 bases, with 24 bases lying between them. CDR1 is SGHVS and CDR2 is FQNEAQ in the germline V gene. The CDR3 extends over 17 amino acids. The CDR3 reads CASSPRWGGPNMNEQFF. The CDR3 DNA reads TGTGCCAGCAGCCCCCGATGGGGCGGGCCAAATATGAATGAGCAGTTCTTC.

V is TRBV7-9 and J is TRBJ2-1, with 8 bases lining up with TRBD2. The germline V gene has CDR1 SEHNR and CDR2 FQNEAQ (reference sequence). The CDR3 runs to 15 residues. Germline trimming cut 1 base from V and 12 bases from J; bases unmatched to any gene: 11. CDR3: CASSLEGLAGSGQFF. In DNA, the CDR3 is TGTGCCAGCAGCTTAGAGGGATTAGCGGGATCAGGGCAGTTCTTC.